This entry lists 30 T cell receptor beta chains sequenced from one sample in a study of blood T cell repertoires in COVID-19 (dated by TCRdb to about 2020). The library was generated by the immunoSEQ multiplex PCR assay. Sourced from immuneACCESS, this table was stored by TCRdb with only in-frame sequences that have V and J called. A share of the clones is absent; for the studies checked, an unresolved V gene accounts for under half, and the remainder has no known explanation. The sample includes approximately 37,000 clones, with 88% observed a single time. Clones ranked in the top ten supply 7% to 9% of the sample. The specimen sequenced was peripheral blood. Receptors originate from an older woman with acute or convalescent COVID-19.

This sequence joins TRBV5-1 and TRBJ2-5; 8 nucleotides align to TRBD1. V shed 7 bases, J shed 5 bases, and the junction held 7 bases outside the gene matches. This CDR3 has 13 amino acids. Germline-derived CDR1 and CDR2 are SGHRS and YFSETQ. The CDR3 coding sequence is TGCGCCAGCGGGACAGGTATCATGGAGACCCAGTACTTC. Its protein is CASGTGIMETQYF.

The chain couples TRBV27 to TRBJ1-1; 8 nucleotides agree with TRBD1. The CDR3 length is 15 residues. V lost 8 bases to trimming and J lost 6 bases; unmatched junction nucleotides: 14. CDR1 is MNHEY and CDR2 is SMNVEV in the germline V gene (reference sequence). For the CDR3, the DNA is TGTGCCAGCCGAACCGTGGACAGGGTGGCGGCTGAAGCTTTCTTT. Its translation: CASRTVDRVAAEAFF.

The rearrangement joins TRBV9 to TRBJ2-3; 13 bases fit TRBD2. This CDR3 spans 17 amino acids. Unmatched junction bases numbered 1, after V lost 0 bases and J lost 0 bases. The germline gives CDR1 SGDLS, CDR2 YYNGEE. CDR3 sequence reads: CASSVEGLAGSTDTQYF. In DNA form, the CDR3 reads TGTGCCAGCAGCGTAGAGGGACTAGCGGGGAGCACAGATACGCAGTATTTT.

Written as DNA, the CDR3 is TGTGCCAGCAGTTACTCGAGGGAAAGCTCACCCCTCCACTTT. Its protein is CASSYSRESSPLHF. This sequence joins TRBV6-5 and TRBJ1-6; unclear D gene. The V end was cut by 0 bases, the J end by 10 bases, with 10 bases between. The CDR3 totals 14 residues. Germline values: CDR1 MNHEY, CDR2 SVGAGI.

V usage is TRBV28 and J usage is TRBJ1-6, with D tentatively TRBD1 (6 bases). This CDR3 has 14 amino acids. Germline CDR1 MDHEN, CDR2 SYDVKM. Deletions cut 2 bases from V and 10 bases from J, with 12 bases between. CDR3 region: CASSLNRVFSPLHF. DNA for the CDR3: TGTGCCAGCAGTTTAAACAGGGTCTTCTCACCCCTCCACTTT.

This clone was seen once. The chain couples TRBV18 to TRBJ1-4; D possibly corresponds to TRBD1 (5 bases). Trimming took 2 bases from V and 5 from J, leaving 6 bases between them. Germline V lookup: CDR1 KGHSH, CDR2 LQKENI. This CDR3 has 13 amino acids. The CDR3 coding sequence is TGTGCCAGCTCACCAGGGGCCAATGAAAAACTGTTTTTT. Its protein product is CASSPGANEKLFF.

The chain carries TRBV7-2 and TRBJ1-5; 9 nucleotides agree with TRBD1. The length of the CDR3 is 16 residues. The ends lost 1 base at V and 0 bases at J; junction bases unmatched: 1. Per germline, CDR1 SGHTA and CDR2 FQGNSA. DNA for the CDR3: TGTGCCAGCAGCTTAGGGACAGGGGTTAGCAATCAGCCCCAGCATTTT. Translating it yields CASSLGTGVSNQPQHF.

The V gene is TRBV7-9, the J gene TRBJ1-2, with a weak D call TRBD1 (6 bases). V was trimmed by 0 bases and J by 6 bases, leaving 11 bases between them. The CDR3 is 14 amino acids. Germline V gene data show CDR1 as SEHNR and CDR2 as FQNEAQ (reference sequence). The CDR3 sequence: CASSLAAGADGYTF. The CDR3 region has the DNA TGTGCCAGCAGCTTAGCTGCAGGGGCAGATGGCTACACCTTC.

V usage is TRBV15 and J usage is TRBJ1-1, with a tentative D call TRBD1 (6 bases). The CDR3 is made up of 18 amino acids. V lost 1 base, J lost 1 base, and 19 bases lay in between. CDR1 and CDR2 (germline): LNHNV, YYDKDF (reference sequence). The CDR3 nucleotides are TGTGCCACCAGCAGAGGTGAGGTTGGACTAGGGGGGAACACTGAAGCTTTCTTT. Its protein is CATSRGEVGLGGNTEAFF.

This chain uses TRBV4-1 with TRBJ2-5, with D possibly being TRBD1 (5 bases). The CDR3 contains 15 residues. Germline CDR1 is MGHRA and CDR2 is YSYEKL. Trimming removed 0 bases from V and 1 base from J, with 9 bases in between. The CDR3 loop reads CASSQDGRGQETQYF. The DNA for the CDR3 is TGCGCCAGCAGCCAAGATGGAAGGGGCCAAGAGACCCAGTACTTC.

V is TRBV7-9 and J is TRBJ1-4; D ambiguous. Germline V gene sequence: CDR1 SEHNR, CDR2 FQNEAQ (reference sequence). The CDR3 is made up of 15 amino acids. The V end lost 1 base, the J end lost 5 bases, and 11 bases lay between the germline ends. The CDR3 DNA sequence: TGTGCCAGCAGCTTAGGCGTCAGCGCGAATGAAAAACTGTTTTTT. It translates to CASSLGVSANEKLFF.

The chain couples TRBV21-1 to TRBJ2-1; whether TRBD1, the table's D call, matches the DNA was not checked. TRBV21-1 is assigned pseudogene status. CDR3 size: 15 residues. The CDR3 DNA follows: TGTGCCAGCAGCAAACCAGGGGGCTCCTACAATGAGCAGTTCTTC. Translating gives CASSKPGGSYNEQFF.

V usage is TRBV2 and J usage is TRBJ1-2, with 7 bases that match TRBD1. This CDR3 has 16 amino acids. Germline V gene lookup returns CDR1 SNHLY and CDR2 FYNNEI. The junction had 15 bases not matched to a gene; V was cut back by 6 bases and J by 5 bases. The CDR3 region is CASRQTGVVLRYGYTF. CDR3 DNA sequence: TGTGCCAGCAGACAAACAGGGGTAGTTTTACGGTATGGCTACACCTTC.

The chain uses TRBV27 and TRBJ2-7; D not resolved. This CDR3 has 14 amino acids. Germline-derived CDR1 and CDR2 are MNHEY and SMNVEV (reference sequence). V was cut by 6 bases and J by 0 bases, with 12 bases left in between. Here the CDR3 DNA reads TGTGCCAGCAGCCCATCCCTAAGCTCCTACGAGCAGTACGTC. The encoded protein is CASSPSLSSYEQYV.

This rearrangement joins TRBV7-2 to TRBJ2-5; TRBD1 matches 7 bases. This CDR3 has 13 amino acids. Trimming took 5 bases from V and 2 from J; bases not matched to a gene: 2. CDR1 and CDR2 (germline): SGHTA, FQGNSA. The CDR3 region is CASSVGQQETQYF. The CDR3 region has the DNA TGTGCCAGCAGCGTGGGACAGCAAGAGACCCAGTACTTC.

V usage is TRBV11-3 and J usage is TRBJ1-4; 8 nucleotides match TRBD1. With 1 base clipped from V and 4 bases from J, the junction kept 5 bases outside the gene matches. This CDR3 is built from 16 residues. CDR1 SGHNT and CDR2 YENEEA come from the germline V gene. The CDR3 nucleotides are TGTGCCAGCAGCTTAGCGGGGACAGGCCATAATGAAAAACTGTTTTTT. This translates into CASSLAGTGHNEKLFF.

The chain combines TRBV19 with TRBJ2-2, with D unresolved. The CDR3 runs 14 residues. Germline V CDR1 and CDR2: LNHDA, SQIVND (reference sequence). V dropped 3 bases and J dropped 5 bases, with 10 bases sitting between them. The CDR3 spells CASSIPSLTGELFF. CDR3 bases: TGTGCCAGTAGTATCCCGAGCTTAACCGGGGAGCTGTTTTTT.

The rearrangement links TRBV18 to TRBJ2-5; 10 bases agree with TRBD2. With 4 bases clipped from V and 2 bases from J, the junction kept 7 bases outside the gene matches. Germline CDR1 reads KGHSH; CDR2 reads LQKENI. The CDR3 length is 16 residues. This CDR3 is CASSRLAGALQETQYF. The DNA of the CDR3 is TGTGCCAGCTCACGGCTAGCGGGGGCACTGCAAGAGACCCAGTACTTC. Together with reference TRBV18 and TRBJ2-5, the CDR3 gives the full variable domain: NAGVMQNPRHLVRRRGQEARLRCSPMKGHSHVYWYRQLPEEGLKFMVYLQKENIIDESGMPKERFSAEFPKEGPSILRIQQVVRGDSAAYFCASSRLAGALQETQYFGPGTRLLVL.

The CDR3 nucleotides read TGTGCCAGCTCACTCGCGGCCGGGGAGCTGTTTTTT. As protein: CASSLAAGELFF. V is TRBV5-6 and J is TRBJ2-2; D is unresolved. CDR1 is SGHDT, CDR2 YYEEEE, per germline. The V and J ends lost 7 bases and 6 bases respectively, with 10 bases between them. CDR3 length: 12 amino acids.

The chain joins TRBV11-2 to TRBJ1-1, with 7 bases identical to TRBD1. CDR3 length: 13 amino acids. Per germline, CDR1 SGHAT and CDR2 FQNNGV. V gave up 4 bases and J gave up 12 bases; unmatched junction bases: 11. This chain's CDR3 is CASSSGRDRESFF. In nucleotides, the CDR3 is TGTGCCAGCAGCTCGGGGAGAGACAGGGAGTCTTTCTTT.

V gene TRBV19 combines with J gene TRBJ1-5; the match to TRBD1 covers 8 bases. Trimming took 4 bases from V and 1 from J; bases not matched to a gene: 3. The CDR3 covers 15 residues. The germline gives CDR1 LNHDA, CDR2 SQIVND (reference sequence). Here the CDR3 DNA reads TGTGCCAGTAGTACCAGACAGGGGAGCAATCAGCCCCAGCATTTT. As protein: CASSTRQGSNQPQHF.

V and J are TRBV5-4 and TRBJ1-2; TRBD1 matches at 11 bases. The V gene end was trimmed by 0 bases and the J gene end by 3 bases; junction bases not matched to a gene: 7. Germline V gene sequence: CDR1 SGHNT, CDR2 YYREEE (reference sequence). The CDR3 spans 17 residues. CDR3 sequence reads: CASSLEGGQGEDYGYTF. The DNA of the CDR3 is TGTGCCAGCAGCTTGGAGGGGGGACAGGGGGAGGACTATGGCTACACCTTC. Full variable domain (rest looked up from reference TRBV5-4 and TRBJ1-2): ETGVTQSPTHLIKTRGQQVTLRCSSQSGHNTVSWYQQALGQGPQFIFQYYREEENGRGNFPPRFSGLQFPNYSSELNVNALELDDSALYLCASSLEGGQGEDYGYTFGSGTRLTVV.

The chain is built from TRBV11-1 and TRBJ1-5, with 8 positions matching TRBD1. Per germline, CDR1 SGHAT and CDR2 FQDESV (reference sequence). V gave up 5 bases and J gave up 7 bases; unmatched junction bases: 4. The CDR3 runs 13 residues. The CDR3 loop is CASSKDREQPQHF. The CDR3 region has the DNA TGTGCCAGCAGCAAGGACAGGGAACAGCCCCAGCATTTT.

This chain connects TRBV3-1 (or the pseudogene TRBV3-2) to TRBJ1-2, with D possibly being TRBD1 (5 bases). CDR3 size: 15 residues. The germline V gene encodes CDR1 LGHDT and CDR2 YNNKEL (reference sequence). V lost 0 bases and J lost 2, with 10 bases in between. CDR3: CASSQDQGTNYGYTF. CDR3 coding DNA: TGTGCCAGCAGCCAAGATCAGGGCACGAACTATGGCTACACCTTC.

J is TRBJ2-5 and V is TRBV18; tentatively, D is TRBD1 (6 bases). Germline V gene sequence: CDR1 KGHSH, CDR2 LQKENI. This CDR3 comprises 17 residues. The V gene lost 0 bases and the J gene lost 1 base, with 15 bases spanning the gap. The CDR3 loop is CASSPPRQGRFQETQYF. As DNA, the CDR3 is TGTGCCAGCTCACCACCGAGGCAGGGGAGATTCCAAGAGACCCAGTACTTC.

The rearrangement joins TRBV5-1 to TRBJ1-4; the D gene is possibly TRBD1 (5 bases). The CDR3 runs 16 residues. Germline V gene lookup returns CDR1 SGHRS and CDR2 YFSETQ. V was cut by 3 bases and J by 0 bases, with 12 bases left in between. In nucleotides, the CDR3 is TGCGCCAGCAGCTACCGAGCAGGGTCAACTAATGAAAAACTGTTTTTT. Translation: CASSYRAGSTNEKLFF.

This clone was recorded once. The chain carries TRBV29-1 and TRBJ2-2, with D maybe TRBD2 (5 bases). V gave up 3 bases and J gave up 5 bases, with 19 bases separating them. Germline V CDR1 and CDR2: SQVTM, ANQGSEA. The CDR3 length is 16 residues. CDR3 in amino acids: CSVDRGGVVQTGELFF. DNA for the CDR3: TGCAGCGTTGACCGGGGTGGCGTGGTTCAAACCGGGGAGCTGTTTTTT.

The V call is TRBV5-1, the J call TRBJ1-1; D is perhaps TRBD1 (6 bases). Germline CDR1 SGHRS, CDR2 YFSETQ. Between the trimmed V and J ends, which lost 5 bases and 1 base, there was a span of 15 bases. The CDR3 runs to 15 residues. CDR3 DNA: TGCGCCAGCAGGCCACCCGGGACACCGAACACTGAAGCTTTCTTT. Protein product: CASRPPGTPNTEAFF.

This clone was seen once. This chain joins TRBV25-1 and TRBJ2-1; weak D call: TRBD1 (5 bases). CDR3 length equals 14 residues. Germline loops: CDR1 MGHDK, CDR2 SYGVNS. Trimming pared 4 bases from V and 7 bases from J, leaving 14 bases between. The CDR3 coding sequence is TGTGCCAGCAGTGTTGGACAAGCCAGTAATGAGCAGTTCTTC. Encoded protein: CASSVGQASNEQFF.

The chain is built from TRBV19 and TRBJ2-4; a possible D gene is TRBD2 (5 bases). The germline gives CDR1 LNHDA, CDR2 SQIVND (reference sequence). The V gene lost 9 bases and the J gene lost 0 bases, with 24 bases spanning the gap. This CDR3 contains 18 residues. For the CDR3, the DNA is TGTGCCAGCTCTAGCCGAGGAGATAGGGAGATAGCCAAAAACATTCAGTACTTC. This codes for CASSSRGDREIAKNIQYF.